The rows below give T cell receptor beta chains drawn from one sample of a study of cytomegalovirus exposure and HLA in healthy donors. The table came from immunoSEQ multiplex PCR; TCRdb's copy has only in-frame clones and leaves some out. The table records roughly 81,000 clones, around 80% of them present only once. Sample: PBMCs. All receptors derive from a man younger than 45 in good health and CMV-seronegative. Both conserved end residues are part of each CDR3. Fields, in order: V gene, D gene, clone size, J gene, CDR3 protein, CDR3 DNA. The D gene is left open where the match is weak. Not every row has a clone size; where given, it reads once, few, many or a size class.

v_gene: TRBV14
d_gene: TRBD1
abundance: .
j_gene: TRBJ1-1
CDR3aa: CASSQVLQGARTEAFF
CDR3nt: TGTGCCAGCAGCCAAGTACTACAGGGGGCGCGCACTGAAGCTTTCTTT

v_gene: TRBV12-5
d_gene: .
abundance: once
j_gene: TRBJ1-2
CDR3aa: CASGRRPGQDSGSAYGYTF
CDR3nt: TGTGCTAGTGGCCGACGACCGGGGCAGGACAGCGGCTCCGCTTATGGCTACACCTTC

v_gene: TRBV2
d_gene: .
abundance: .
j_gene: TRBJ2-1
CDR3aa: CASSELGQDNEQFF
CDR3nt: TGTGCCAGCAGTGAACTGGGCCAGGACAATGAGCAGTTCTTC

v_gene: TRBV9
d_gene: TRBD2
abundance: .
j_gene: TRBJ2-5
CDR3aa: CASSVARGTRQAETQYF
CDR3nt: TGTGCCAGCAGCGTAGCTAGAGGGACTAGGCAAGCAGAGACCCAGTACTTC

v_gene: TRBV7-9
d_gene: .
abundance: .
j_gene: TRBJ2-7
CDR3aa: CASHEEGYEQYF
CDR3nt: TGTGCCAGTCACGAGGAGGGCTACGAGCAGTACTTC

v_gene: TRBV27
d_gene: .
abundance: few
j_gene: TRBJ1-3
CDR3aa: CASAEAANSGNTIYF
CDR3nt: TGTGCCAGCGCCGAGGCGGCCAACTCTGGAAACACCATATATTTT

v_gene: TRBV28
d_gene: TRBD1
abundance: .
j_gene: TRBJ2-7
CDR3aa: CATTGSYEQYF
CDR3nt: TGTGCCACGACAGGGTCCTACGAGCAGTACTTC

v_gene: TRBV4-2
d_gene: TRBD2
abundance: .
j_gene: TRBJ2-1
CDR3aa: CASSQSLSGTTFQEQFF
CDR3nt: TGTGCCAGCAGCCAAAGTTTGTCCGGGACTACCTTCCAGGAGCAGTTCTTC

v_gene: TRBV10-3
d_gene: .
abundance: once
j_gene: TRBJ2-1
CDR3aa: CAISESGAKQFF
CDR3nt: TGTGCCATCAGTGAGTCGGGGGCGAAGCAGTTCTTC

v_gene: TRBV19
d_gene: TRBD1
abundance: .
j_gene: TRBJ1-5
CDR3aa: CASDRQGSVNQPQHF
CDR3nt: TGTGCCAGTGACAGACAGGGGAGTGTCAATCAGCCCCAGCATTTT

v_gene: TRBV7-9
d_gene: .
abundance: few
j_gene: TRBJ1-2
CDR3aa: CASSHRVGGYTF
CDR3nt: TGTGCCAGCAGCCACAGGGTGGGCGGCTACACCTTC

v_gene: TRBV18
d_gene: .
abundance: .
j_gene: TRBJ2-5
CDR3aa: CASSPRSEETQYF
CDR3nt: TGTGCCAGCTCACCGCGGTCGGAAGAGACCCAGTACTTC

v_gene: TRBV6-5
d_gene: .
abundance: .
j_gene: TRBJ2-7
CDR3aa: CASSYHSTEQYF
CDR3nt: TGTGCCAGCAGTTACCACTCTACCGAGCAGTACTTC

v_gene: TRBV28
d_gene: .
abundance: .
j_gene: TRBJ2-7
CDR3aa: CASSFLPGPAYEQYF
CDR3nt: TGTGCCAGCAGTTTCCTGCCAGGGCCCGCCTACGAGCAGTACTTC